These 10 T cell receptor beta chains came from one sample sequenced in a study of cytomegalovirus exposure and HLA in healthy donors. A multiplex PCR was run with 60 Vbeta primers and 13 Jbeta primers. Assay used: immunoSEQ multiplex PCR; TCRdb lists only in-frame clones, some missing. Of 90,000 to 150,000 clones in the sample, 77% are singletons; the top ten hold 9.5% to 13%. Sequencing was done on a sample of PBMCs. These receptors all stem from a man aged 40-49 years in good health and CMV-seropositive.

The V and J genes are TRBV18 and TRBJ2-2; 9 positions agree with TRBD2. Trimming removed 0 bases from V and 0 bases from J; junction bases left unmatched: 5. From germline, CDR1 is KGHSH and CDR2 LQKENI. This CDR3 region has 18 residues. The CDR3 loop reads CASSPPSGGTANTGELFF. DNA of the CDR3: TGTGCCAGCTCACCACCGAGCGGGGGGACCGCGAACACCGGGGAGCTGTTTTTT.

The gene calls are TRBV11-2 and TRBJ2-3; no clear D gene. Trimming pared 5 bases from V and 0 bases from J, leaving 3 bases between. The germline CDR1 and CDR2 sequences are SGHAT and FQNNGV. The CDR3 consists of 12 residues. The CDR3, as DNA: TGTGCCAGCAGCCTGAGCACAGATACGCAGTATTTT. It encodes CASSLSTDTQYF. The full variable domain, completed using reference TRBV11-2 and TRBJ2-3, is EAGVAQSPRYKIIEKRQSVAFWCNPISGHATLYWYQQILGQGPKLLIQFQNNGVVDDSQLPKDRFSAERLKGVDSTLKIQPAKLEDSAVYLCASSLSTDTQYFGPGTRLTVL.

The CDR3 loop reads CASSEDPRQGRNEQYF. The CDR3 DNA follows: TGTGCCAGCAGCGAGGACCCCCGACAGGGACGCAACGAGCAGTACTTC. V gene TRBV5-5 combines with J gene TRBJ2-5; 7 bases are shared with TRBD1. The J call may be mistaken, given a closer DNA end match to TRBJ2-7. CDR3 length: 16 residues. Germline CDR1 SGHKS, CDR2 YYEKEE (reference sequence).

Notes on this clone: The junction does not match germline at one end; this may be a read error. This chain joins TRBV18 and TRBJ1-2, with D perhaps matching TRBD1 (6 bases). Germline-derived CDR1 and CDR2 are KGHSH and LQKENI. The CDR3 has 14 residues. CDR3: CASSPGTPNYGYTF. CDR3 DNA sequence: TGTGCCAGTTCACCCGGGACACCCAACTATGGCTACACCTTC.

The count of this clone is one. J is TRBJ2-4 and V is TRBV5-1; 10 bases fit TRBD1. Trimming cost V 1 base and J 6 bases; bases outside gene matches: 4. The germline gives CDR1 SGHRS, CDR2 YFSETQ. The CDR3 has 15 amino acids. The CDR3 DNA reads TGCGCCAGCAGCTTGTACGGGACAGGGGTAAACATTCAGTACTTC. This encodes CASSLYGTGVNIQYF.

For the CDR3, the DNA is TGTGCCAGCAAGACCGGACAGGGAACAGATACGCAGTATTTT. Its protein product is CASKTGQGTDTQYF. This rearrangement joins TRBV6-6 to TRBJ2-3; 8 nucleotides align to TRBD1. The CDR3 sequence is 14 residues long. J was trimmed by 3 bases and V by 7 bases; bases with no gene match: 6. Germline V gives CDR1 MNHNY, CDR2 SVGAGI (reference sequence).

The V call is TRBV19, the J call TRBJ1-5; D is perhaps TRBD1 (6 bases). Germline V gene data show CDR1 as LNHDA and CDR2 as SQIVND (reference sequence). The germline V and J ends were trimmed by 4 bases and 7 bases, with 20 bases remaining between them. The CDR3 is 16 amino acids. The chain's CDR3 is CASSTLTQGSGQPQHF. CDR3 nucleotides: TGTGCCAGTAGTACCTTAACTCAGGGGAGCGGCCAGCCCCAGCATTTT.

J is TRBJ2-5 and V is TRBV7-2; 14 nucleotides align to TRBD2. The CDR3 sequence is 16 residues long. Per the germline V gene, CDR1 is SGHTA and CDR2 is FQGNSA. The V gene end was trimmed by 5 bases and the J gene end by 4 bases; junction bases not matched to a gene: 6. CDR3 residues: CASSVVGTSGGETQYF. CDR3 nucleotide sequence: TGTGCCAGCAGCGTAGTAGGGACTAGCGGGGGAGAGACCCAGTACTTC.

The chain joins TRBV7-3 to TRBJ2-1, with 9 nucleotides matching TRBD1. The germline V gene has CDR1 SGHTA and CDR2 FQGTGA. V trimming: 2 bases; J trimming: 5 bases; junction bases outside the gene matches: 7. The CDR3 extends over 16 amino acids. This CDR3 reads CASSLVSGTGNNEQFF. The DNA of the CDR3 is TGTGCCAGCAGCTTAGTATCCGGGACAGGGAACAATGAGCAGTTCTTC.

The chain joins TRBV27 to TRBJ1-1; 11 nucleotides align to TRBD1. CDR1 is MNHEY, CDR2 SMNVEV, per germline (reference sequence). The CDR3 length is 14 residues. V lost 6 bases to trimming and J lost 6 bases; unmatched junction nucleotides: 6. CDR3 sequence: CASRRTGGISEAFF. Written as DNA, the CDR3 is TGTGCCAGCAGGAGGACAGGGGGCATTTCTGAAGCTTTCTTT.